Only one count was recorded for the clone carrying this T cell receptor (beta chain). The entry originates in a study of blood T cells in healthy people across ages. It was roughly 10 milliliters of peripheral blood that were drawn from each donor. Through a sample-barcoded 5' primer and a J-beta primer mix, a second PCR was run for roughly 6 to 11 cycles. A minimum of 2.5 million CDR3-containing paired-end reads was obtained for each sample. A single record per CDR3 protein comes from TCRdb applying MiXCR to the 5' RACE reads. The profile shows hundreds of thousands of distinct CDR3 sequences, around 68% of them singletons. Germline-derived CDR1 and CDR2 are SNHLY and FYNNEI. The length of the CDR3 is 13 residues.

This rearrangement joins TRBV2 to TRBJ2-5, with 9 bases matching TRBD1. Near its end, the DNA agrees better with TRBJ2-7, so the J call may be wrong. This receptor was taken from a man under 40 in good health. Sequences were obtained from blood. The CDR3 coding sequence is TGTGCCAGCAGAAACAGGGGGCTGGGCGAGCAGTACTTC. It yields the protein CASRNRGLGEQYF.